A selection of T cell receptor beta chains follows, all from one sample in a study of blood T cells in healthy people across ages. TCRdb re-analysed the 5' RACE reads in MiXCR, keeping a single row per CDR3 protein. The sample records roughly 860,000 distinct CDR3 sequences, approximately 67% being singletons. Sequencing was performed on blood. The receptors stem from a man aged 25 to 45 in good health. The CDR3 runs from the conserved cysteine through the conserved F or W. D genes are given only for firm matches. Expanded clones get a size class; other rows say once, few or many, or leave the size out.

>.|TRBV7-2|few|TRBJ2-3
CASSLGGHNTDTQYF
TGTGCCAGCAGCTTAGGAGGACATAACACAGATACGCAGTATTTT
>TRBD2|TRBV11-2|.|TRBJ2-7
CASSLALAGSGAEAQYF
TGTGCCAGCAGCTTAGCCCTAGCGGGGAGTGGGGCGGAGGCCCAGTACTTC
>.|TRBV29-1|.|TRBJ1-1
CSVDSGANTEAFF
TGCAGCGTTGACTCTGGGGCGAACACTGAAGCTTTCTTT
>.|TRBV3-1|.|TRBJ1-4
CASSQANKEKLFF
TGTGCCAGCAGCCAGGCAAATAAGGAGAAACTGTTTTTT
>TRBD2|TRBV6-6|.|TRBJ2-3
CASSDLERGSTDTQYF
TGTGCCAGCAGTGACCTCGAGCGGGGGAGCACAGATACGCAGTATTTT
>.|TRBV7-2|many|TRBJ2-1
CASSLGGSEQFF
TGTGCCAGCAGCTTAGGTGGGAGTGAGCAGTTCTTC
>.|TRBV15|few|TRBJ1-5
CATSTQGYHQPQHF
TGTGCCACCAGCACCCAGGGTTATCATCAGCCCCAGCATTTT
>.|TRBV6-6|few|TRBJ1-4
CASSNRETRGKLFF
TGTGCCAGCAGTAACAGGGAGACACGGGGAAAACTGTTTTTT
>TRBD1|TRBV27|.|TRBJ2-3
CASRSRDRASTDTQYF
TGTGCCAGCAGGAGCCGGGACAGGGCTAGCACAGATACGCAGTATTTT
>.|TRBV7-8|.|TRBJ2-5
CASSPPGVRIGETQYF
TGTGCCAGCAGCCCCCCAGGGGTGCGGATCGGAGAGACCCAGTACTTC
>TRBD2|TRBV4-2|.|TRBJ2-5
CASSQVVASGGYQETQYF
TGTGCCAGCAGCCAAGTCGTGGCCAGCGGGGGGTACCAAGAGACCCAGTACTTC
>TRBD1|TRBV20-1|.|TRBJ2-1
CSAMPPGTGRANEQFF
TGCAGTGCTATGCCCCCCGGGACAGGGAGGGCCAATGAGCAGTTCTTC
>.|TRBV10-3|.|TRBJ1-5
CAISESKGQGGQPQHF
TGTGCCATCAGTGAGTCCAAGGGGCAGGGTGGTCAGCCCCAGCATTTT
>.|TRBV27|once|TRBJ1-5
CASSLPGFNQPQHF
TGTGCCAGCAGTTTACCTGGGTTTAATCAGCCCCAGCATTTT
>TRBD1|TRBV29-1|few|TRBJ1-2
CSVGGDRGFYGYTF
TGCAGCGTTGGGGGGGACAGAGGGTTCTATGGCTACACCTTC
>.|TRBV20-1|.|TRBJ2-1
CSAAIQDNEQFF
TGCAGTGCTGCGATCCAAGACAATGAGCAGTTCTTC
>.|TRBV7-2|few|TRBJ2-7
CASSLDLGSQYF
TGTGCCAGCAGCTTAGACTTGGGGAGTCAGTACTTC
>.|TRBV5-4|few|TRBJ2-1
CASSEGSGTYNEQFF
TGTGCCAGCAGCGAGGGTAGCGGAACCTACAATGAGCAGTTCTTC
>TRBD2|TRBV4-3|.|TRBJ2-5
CASSSGTSRAYNEQYF
TGCGCCAGCAGCTCAGGGACTAGCAGGGCCTACAATGAGCAGTACTTC
>TRBD2|TRBV3-1|many|TRBJ2-1
CASSQVAGGYYNEQFF
TGTGCCAGCAGCCAAGTGGCGGGGGGCTACTACAATGAGCAGTTCTTC
>.|TRBV20-1|few|TRBJ2-3
CSADIGADTQYF
TGCAGTGCAGATATTGGAGCAGATACGCAGTATTTT
>.|TRBV7-9|few|TRBJ2-3
CASSAQALTDTQYF
TGTGCCAGCAGCGCCCAGGCTCTCACAGATACGCAGTATTTT
>TRBD1|TRBV2|.|TRBJ2-7
CASGGTGPYEQYF
TGTGCCAGCGGAGGGACAGGGCCCTACGAGCAGTACTTC
>.|TRBV25-1|.|TRBJ2-2
CASSAEIQKGRGTGELFF
TGTGCCAGCAGTGCAGAGATTCAGAAGGGGCGCGGGACCGGGGAGCTGTTTTTT
>.|TRBV27|.|TRBJ2-7
CASSFAQYTAAEQYF
TGTGCCAGCAGTTTCGCACAGTACACCGCAGCCGAGCAGTACTTC